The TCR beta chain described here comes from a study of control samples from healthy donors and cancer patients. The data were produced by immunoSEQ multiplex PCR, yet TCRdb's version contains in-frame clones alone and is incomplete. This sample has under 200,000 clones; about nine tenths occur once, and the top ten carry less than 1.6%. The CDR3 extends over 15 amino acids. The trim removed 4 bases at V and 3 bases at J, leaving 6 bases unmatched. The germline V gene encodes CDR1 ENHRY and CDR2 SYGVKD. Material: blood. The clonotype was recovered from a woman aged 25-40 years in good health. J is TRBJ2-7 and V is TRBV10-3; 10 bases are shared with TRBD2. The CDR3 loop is CAISAHQRGGYEQYF. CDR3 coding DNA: TGTGCCATCAGTGCCCACCAGCGGGGGGGCTACGAGCAGTACTTC.